Presented here are 10 T cell receptor beta chains from one specimen sequenced in a study of T cells in Graves' hyperthyroidism and ophthalmopathy (dated by TCRdb to about 2019). The method behind the library was multiplex PCR. Sequenced on an Illumina HiSeq 2000. TCR beta CDR3 regions were amplified from RNA transcripts. The TCR CDR3 was subjected to a first round of RT-PCR using the HTBI primer set and the Qiagen OneStep RT-PCR kit. TCRdb reprocessed the public reads (quality trimming at Q25 with fastp, clone calling with MiXCR) and kept in-frame beta chains. Every entry covers one CDR3 protein and lists the most common genes and DNA from its rows. The sample yields under 650,000 distinct CDR3 sequences; 16% were counted once. Jointly, the top ten make up less than 4.5% of the sample. The sample taken for sequencing was blood. The origin of the receptors is a woman in her thirties with Graves' hyperthyroidism.

This clonotype was seen a few times. The chain links TRBV9 to TRBJ1-6; 10 nucleotides line up with TRBD1. This CDR3 has 17 amino acids. The trim removed 4 bases at V and 8 bases at J, leaving 12 bases unmatched. Looked up from germline, CDR1 is SGDLS and CDR2 is YYNGEE. The CDR3 nucleotides read TGTGCCAGCAGCTTCAAGACAGGGGGCGAGGGTGATTCACCCCTCCACTTT. Translation gives CASSFKTGGEGDSPLHF.

In this sample, this clonotype turned up many times. In DNA, the CDR3 is TGTGCCAGCAGCCAGCTAGGGACTAGCGGGCAGTTCTTC. Encoded protein: CASSQLGTSGQFF. The chain is built from TRBV7-3 and TRBJ2-1; TRBD2 agrees at 11 bases. After removal of 5 bases from V and 12 bases from J, the junction contained 6 bases not matched to a gene. This CDR3 has 13 amino acids. Germline V lookup: CDR1 SGHTA, CDR2 FQGTGA.

This clonotype was recorded at least ten times. V gene TRBV20-1 combines with J gene TRBJ2-7, with D unclear. V shed 3 bases and J shed 6 bases, with 12 bases lying between them. CDR1 DFQATT and CDR2 SNEGSKA come from the germline V gene (reference sequence). The CDR3 runs to 12 residues. CDR3 amino acids: CSASSAGFEQYF. CDR3 coding DNA: TGCAGTGCTAGTTCGGCCGGCTTCGAGCAGTACTTC.

This clonotype has more than one count but fewer than ten. A clone one base away is much larger, so this may be a read error. The chain carries TRBV2 and TRBJ2-7, with D tentatively TRBD1 or TRBD2 (5 bases each). The CDR3 consists of 16 residues. In germline, CDR1 is SNHLY, CDR2 FYNNEI. CDR3 sequence (DNA): TGTGCCACACGATACAACGGGGCCACAGGTCCCTACGAGCAGTGCTTC. Protein sequence: CATRYNGATGPYEQCF.

The sample holds many counts of this clonotype. This chain connects TRBV9 to TRBJ1-2; TRBD1 aligns across 10 bases. There are 17 residues in the CDR3. V lost 3 bases to trimming and J lost 4 bases; unmatched junction nucleotides: 12. Per the germline V gene, CDR1 is SGDLS and CDR2 is YYNGEE. CDR3 DNA sequence: TGTGCCAGCAGCGGCTTGGGACAGGGGATTTTTGGCTATGGCTACACCTTC. Residues: CASSGLGQGIFGYGYTF.

Ten or more counts support this clonotype. V is TRBV12-3 or TRBV12-4 and J is TRBJ2-7; a weak D match, TRBD2 (5 bases). The CDR3 is 13 amino acids. Trimming left V 8 bases short and J 3 bases short, with 14 bases between. The DNA for the CDR3 is TGTGCCAGCGCCCCTGGAAGCGGCTACGAGCAGTACTTC. Protein product: CASAPGSGYEQYF.

This clonotype was counted a few times. V is TRBV12-3 or TRBV12-4 and J is TRBJ1-4; D call uncertain. V was clipped by 3 bases and J by 4 bases, with 6 bases between them. The CDR3 is made up of 13 amino acids. The CDR3 spells CASSFQINEKLFF. The CDR3 nucleotides are TGTGCCAGCAGTTTCCAGATTAATGAAAAACTGTTTTTT.

This clonotype was observed a few times. The V and J genes are TRBV6-6 and TRBJ2-7, with 8 bases matching TRBD2. V gave up 2 bases and J gave up 4 bases; unmatched junction bases: 16. This CDR3 spans 18 amino acids. CDR1 is MNHNY and CDR2 is SVGAGI in the germline V gene (reference sequence). The CDR3 DNA reads as TGTGCCAGCAGTTACACCGCCGGGGCTCGAGCGGGGGTATACGAGCAGTACTTC. Translating gives CASSYTAGARAGVYEQYF.

The chain couples TRBV13 to TRBJ1-1; D is possibly TRBD1 (5 bases). The V gene's germline CDR1 is PRHDT and CDR2 FYEKMQ (reference sequence). Trimming shortened V by 6 bases and J by 6 bases, and 17 bases separated the two germline ends. The CDR3 loop spans 14 amino acids. CDR3 nucleotide sequence: TGTGCCAGCAGTTTATCGGGGGGGGACGCTGAAGCTTTCTTT. Its translation is CASSLSGGDAEAFF. Using reference TRBV13 and TRBJ1-1 for the parts outside the CDR3, the full variable domain is AAGVIQSPRHLIKEKRETATLKCYPIPRHDTVYWYQQGPGQDPQFLISFYEKMQSDKGSIPDRFSAQQFSDYHSELNMSSLELGDSALYFCASSLSGGDAEAFFGQGTRLTVV.

In this sample, this clonotype turned up a few times. V gene TRBV6-2 or TRBV6-3 combines with J gene TRBJ2-7; TRBD1 is a possible D gene (5 bases). This CDR3 is 16 amino acids long. With 7 bases removed from V and 0 bases from J, the gap between germline ends came to 19 bases. Per germline, CDR1 MNHEY and CDR2 SVGEGT. The CDR3: CASTHPKMTVSYEQYF. The CDR3 bases are TGTGCCAGCACCCACCCAAAAATGACAGTCTCCTACGAGCAGTACTTC.